This passage covers 31 T cell receptor beta chains from one sample sequenced in a study of T cell responses to AZD1222 COVID-19 vaccine. Profiled with immunoSEQ multiplex PCR; TCRdb holds only in-frame clones, not every one. The table has about 120,000 clones, roughly 91% seen once. The sample here was peripheral blood, taken 28 days after the second AZD1222 dose. These receptors were obtained from an adult who received the AZD1222 COVID-19 vaccine.

This chain joins TRBV25-1 and TRBJ1-2; 8 bases match TRBD1. Germline CDR1 is MGHDK and CDR2 is SYGVNS. This CDR3 contains 13 residues. V shed 3 bases, J shed 8 bases, and the junction held 5 bases outside the gene matches. Here the CDR3 DNA reads TGTGCCAGCAGTGACAGGGGGCGAAGGGGCTACACCTTC. Amino acid sequence: CASSDRGRRGYTF.

This chain connects TRBV5-8 to TRBJ1-4; D remains unclear. CDR3 size: 16 residues. Between the trimmed V and J ends, which lost 0 bases and 3 bases, there was a span of 12 bases. Per the germline V gene, CDR1 is SGHTS and CDR2 is YDEGEE. CDR3 loop: CASSLAGGMSNEKLFF. The CDR3 DNA reads TGTGCCAGCAGCTTGGCCGGAGGGATGTCTAATGAAAAACTGTTTTTT.

Only one count was recorded for this clone. The chain is built from TRBV14 and TRBJ2-3; 7 nucleotides line up with TRBD1. This CDR3 comprises 15 residues. Germline CDR1 reads SGHDN; CDR2 reads FVKESK. Trimming cost V 4 bases and J 1 base; bases outside gene matches: 5. CDR3 residues: CASSRQGSGTDTQYF. The CDR3 bases are TGTGCCAGCAGCCGACAGGGAAGTGGCACAGATACGCAGTATTTT.

V and J are TRBV7-3 and TRBJ1-1; D not resolved. Trimming cost V 4 bases and J 4 bases, with 13 bases left between them. CDR1 and CDR2 (germline): SGHTA, FQGTGA. The CDR3 consists of 14 residues. Written as DNA, the CDR3 is TGTGCCAGCAGCTCCAGCGCTAGGATCACTGAAGCTTTCTTT. It is translated as CASSSSARITEAFF.

The rearrangement uses TRBV7-3 and TRBJ2-3; 7 bases align to TRBD1. CDR1 SGHTA and CDR2 FQGTGA come from the germline V gene. The V segment lost 2 bases and the J segment 1 base; nucleotides outside the gene matches: 9. The CDR3 runs to 17 residues. The CDR3 coding sequence is TGTGCCAGCAGCTTATTGGGACAGAGGACAGGCACAGATACGCAGTATTTT. It yields the protein CASSLLGQRTGTDTQYF.

The chain links TRBV6-5 to TRBJ2-7, with 9 bases lining up with TRBD1. This CDR3 region has 16 residues. The V and J ends lost 0 bases and 1 base, in that order; junction bases with no gene match: 4. Germline assignment: CDR1 MNHEY and CDR2 SVGAGI. This chain's CDR3 is CASSYSQGAGSYEQYF. The CDR3 bases are TGTGCCAGCAGTTACTCACAGGGGGCGGGATCCTACGAGCAGTACTTC.

The V gene is TRBV5-1, the J gene TRBJ2-1; 11 nucleotides agree with TRBD2. The length of the CDR3 is 15 residues. Germline trimming cut 4 bases from V and 4 bases from J; bases unmatched to any gene: 4. CDR1 and CDR2 from the germline V gene are SGHRS and YFSETQ. The CDR3 DNA is TGCGCCAGCAGCGAACTAGCGGGGGTTTACAATGAGCAGTTCTTC. Protein: CASSELAGVYNEQFF.

V and J are TRBV11-3 and TRBJ2-2; 10 bases are shared with TRBD2. V gave up 1 base and J gave up 5 bases; unmatched junction bases: 4. The CDR3 length is 16 residues. The germline CDR1 and CDR2 sequences are SGHNT and YENEEA. CDR3: CASSLGLAGSTGELFF. DNA for the CDR3: TGTGCCAGCAGCTTAGGACTAGCGGGTAGTACCGGGGAGCTGTTTTTT.

The chain has TRBV28 and TRBJ2-7; weak D call: TRBD2 (5 bases). Trimming took 8 bases from V and 4 from J, leaving 18 bases between them. CDR1 is MDHEN, CDR2 SYDVKM, per germline. The CDR3 runs 14 residues. The CDR3 coding sequence is TGTGCCAGCCGAACCCAAGGACTCACATACGAGCAGTACTTC. It specifies CASRTQGLTYEQYF.

The DNA for the CDR3 is TGTGCCAGCAGCTTTCCGCAGGGGAACTATGGCTACACCTTC. It specifies CASSFPQGNYGYTF. V gene TRBV11-3 combines with J gene TRBJ1-2, with a tentative D call TRBD1 (6 bases). Trimming removed 3 bases from V and 2 bases from J, with 10 bases in between. CDR3 length: 14 amino acids. Germline V gene data show CDR1 as SGHNT and CDR2 as YENEEA.

This clone was picked up one time. This chain uses TRBV13 with TRBJ2-1; 11 bases agree with TRBD1. The CDR3 has 14 amino acids. V shed 5 bases, J shed 8 bases, and the junction held 5 bases outside the gene matches. Germline CDR1 PRHDT, CDR2 FYEKMQ (reference sequence). The CDR3 loop is CASSGQGARDEQFF. CDR3 nucleotide sequence: TGTGCCAGCAGCGGACAGGGGGCGCGGGATGAGCAGTTCTTC. The full variable domain, its missing parts supplied by reference TRBV13 and TRBJ2-1, is AAGVIQSPRHLIKEKRETATLKCYPIPRHDTVYWYQQGPGQDPQFLISFYEKMQSDKGSIPDRFSAQQFSDYHSELNMSSLELGDSALYFCASSGQGARDEQFFGPGTRLTVL.

This chain links TRBV6-5 with TRBJ1-4; no clear D gene. From germline, CDR1 is MNHEY and CDR2 SVGAGI. V was cut by 6 bases and J by 8 bases, with 7 bases left in between. The CDR3 is 11 amino acids. CDR3 in amino acids: CASRSQEKLFF. In DNA form, the CDR3 reads TGTGCCAGCAGGAGTCAGGAAAAACTGTTTTTT.

The chain is built from TRBV19 and TRBJ1-2, with unresolved D. CDR1 and CDR2 from the germline V gene are LNHDA and SQIVND (reference sequence). The CDR3 has 12 residues. Trimming left V 5 bases short and J 4 bases short, with 8 bases between. The CDR3 loop is CASSFRPYGYTF. The CDR3, as DNA: TGTGCCAGTAGTTTCCGGCCCTATGGCTACACCTTC.

This chain uses TRBV3-1 (or the pseudogene TRBV3-2) with TRBJ1-5; no firm D call. The CDR3 loop spans 15 amino acids. Per the germline V gene, CDR1 is LGHDT and CDR2 is YNNKEL (reference sequence). V lost 4 bases, J lost 0 bases, and 10 bases lay in between. The CDR3 reads CASSPQINSNQPQHF. The CDR3 DNA is TGTGCCAGCAGCCCCCAGATAAATAGCAATCAGCCCCAGCATTTT.

The chain employs TRBV7-9 and TRBJ2-7; weak D call: TRBD1 (5 bases). Looked up from germline, CDR1 is SEHNR and CDR2 is FQNEAQ (reference sequence). V was cut by 6 bases and J by 6 bases, with 12 bases left in between. This CDR3 is built from 12 residues. CDR3 residues: CASRSPQGEQYF. CDR3 sequence (DNA): TGTGCCAGCAGGTCTCCCCAGGGCGAGCAGTACTTC.

This chain joins TRBV10-1 and TRBJ2-1; 7 bases align to TRBD2. The CDR3 spans 16 residues. Germline V gene lookup returns CDR1 WNHNN and CDR2 SYGVQD (reference sequence). Trimming removed 1 base from V and 2 bases from J; junction bases left unmatched: 5. The CDR3, as DNA: TGCGCCAGCAGTGAGTATACGGGAGGCACCTACAATGAGCAGTTCTTC. This encodes CASSEYTGGTYNEQFF.

The chain has TRBV6-2 or TRBV6-3 and TRBJ2-1; 12 bases fit TRBD2. There are 15 residues in the CDR3. After removal of 5 bases from V and 12 bases from J, the junction contained 11 bases not matched to a gene. CDR1 and CDR2 from the germline V gene are MNHEY and SVGEGT. CDR3 residues: CASSRASTSGSLQFF. The CDR3 DNA follows: TGTGCCAGCAGTCGGGCGTCGACTAGCGGGAGTCTGCAGTTCTTC.

This clone was recorded only once. The chain uses TRBV3-1 (or the pseudogene TRBV3-2) and TRBJ1-2; D unclear. Trimming removed 4 bases from V and 7 bases from J, with 10 bases in between. CDR1 and CDR2 from the germline V gene are LGHDT and YNNKEL (reference sequence). This CDR3 region has 12 residues. The CDR3 region is CASSPPEGGYTF. The CDR3, as DNA: TGTGCCAGCAGCCCGCCTGAGGGTGGCTACACCTTC.

This rearrangement joins TRBV5-1 to TRBJ2-3; no clear D. V was clipped by 1 base and J by 2 bases, with 11 bases between them. This CDR3 has 15 amino acids. Per the germline V gene, CDR1 is SGHRS and CDR2 is YFSETQ. CDR3 residues: CASSLFYPYTDTQYF. CDR3 bases: TGCGCCAGCAGCTTGTTCTACCCCTACACAGATACGCAGTATTTT.

The chain carries TRBV30 and TRBJ2-5; 10 nucleotides agree with TRBD1. The CDR3 has 12 residues. The germline CDR1 and CDR2 sequences are GTSNPN and SVGIG (reference sequence). V lost 7 bases and J lost 5; bases outside the gene matches: 4. CDR3 nucleotide sequence: TGTGCCTCGGACAGGGGGGGGGAGACCCAGTACTTC. This codes for CASDRGGETQYF.

The genes are TRBV12-3 or TRBV12-4 and TRBJ2-7; D is ambiguous. V lost 2 bases to trimming and J lost 7 bases, with 12 bases between them. CDR3 length: 13 residues. The chain's CDR3 is CASSLLGMGEQYF. In DNA form, the CDR3 reads TGTGCCAGCAGTTTATTGGGGATGGGGGAGCAGTACTTC.

The sample holds one count of this clone. V and J are TRBV11-3 and TRBJ2-3; 9 nucleotides align to TRBD1. The J segment lost 2 bases and the V segment lost 0 bases, leaving 6 bases of the junction unmatched. Germline CDR1 reads SGHNT; CDR2 reads YENEEA. The CDR3 sequence is 17 residues long. The CDR3, as DNA: TGTGCCAGCAGCTTAGATGGGACAGGGTGGCCCACAGATACGCAGTATTTT. This encodes CASSLDGTGWPTDTQYF.

The chain joins TRBV6-5 to TRBJ2-6, with TRBD2 matching over 7 bases. V lost 5 bases to trimming and J lost 2 bases; unmatched junction nucleotides: 3. The CDR3 runs to 15 residues. Germline V lookup: CDR1 MNHEY, CDR2 SVGAGI. As DNA, the CDR3 is TGTGCCAGCAGTCCCGGGGGGACTGGGGCCAACGTCCTGACTTTC. It encodes CASSPGGTGANVLTF.

The chain recombines TRBV5-1 with TRBJ2-2, with 8 positions matching TRBD2. Germline trimming cut 5 bases from V and 0 bases from J; bases unmatched to any gene: 0. This CDR3 has 14 amino acids. CDR1 is SGHRS and CDR2 is YFSETQ in the germline V gene. In DNA, the CDR3 is TGCGCCAGCAGTAGCGGGACGAACACCGGGGAGCTGTTTTTT. It specifies CASSSGTNTGELFF.

The V call is TRBV7-2, the J call TRBJ1-1; D uncertain. The CDR3 contains 12 residues. Germline V gene sequence: CDR1 SGHTA, CDR2 FQGNSA. V dropped 0 bases and J dropped 6 bases, with 5 bases sitting between them. The CDR3 region is CASSLAGPEAFF. As DNA, the CDR3 is TGTGCCAGCAGCTTAGCAGGGCCTGAAGCTTTCTTT. The full variable domain, in which reference TRBV7-2 and TRBJ1-1 provide the parts outside the CDR3, is GAGVSQSPSNKVTEKGKDVELRCDPISGHTALYWYRQSLGQGLEFLIYFQGNSAPDKSGLPSDRFSAERTGGSVSTLTIQRTQQEDSAVYLCASSLAGPEAFFGQGTRLTVV.

The V gene is TRBV25-1, the J gene TRBJ1-2; unclear D gene. The ends were cut back, 2 bases at V and 6 bases at J, with 19 bases in the middle. Germline-derived CDR1 and CDR2 are MGHDK and SYGVNS. This CDR3 spans 16 amino acids. The chain's CDR3 is CASSETSSGPLHGYTF. The CDR3, as DNA: TGTGCCAGCAGTGAAACCTCCAGCGGCCCCCTCCATGGCTACACCTTC.

The chain links TRBV3-1 (or the pseudogene TRBV3-2) to TRBJ2-3, with D tentatively TRBD2 (7 bases). Trimming took 1 base from V and 1 from J, leaving 18 bases between them. The CDR3 totals 18 residues. Germline loops: CDR1 LGHDT, CDR2 YNNKEL (reference sequence). The chain's CDR3 is CASSQGWGGPPGTDTQYF. DNA for the CDR3: TGTGCCAGCAGCCAAGGGTGGGGGGGCCCCCCCGGCACAGATACGCAGTATTTT.

This chain joins TRBV6-1 and TRBJ2-7; D call uncertain. The germline gives CDR1 MNHNS, CDR2 SASEGT. Trimming left V 2 bases short and J 0 bases short, with 14 bases between. The CDR3 is 16 amino acids. The CDR3 reads CASSESPAPSSYEQYF. Written as DNA, the CDR3 is TGTGCCAGCAGTGAATCGCCAGCCCCGTCCTCCTACGAGCAGTACTTC.

The chain links TRBV19 to TRBJ1-2; maybe TRBD1 (6 bases). The CDR3 contains 14 residues. Germline V lookup: CDR1 LNHDA, CDR2 SQIVND (reference sequence). The V and J ends lost 7 bases and 1 base respectively, with 13 bases between them. The DNA of the CDR3 is TGTGCCAGTACAATAGGGGGGTTTAACTATGGCTACACCTTC. Translating it yields CASTIGGFNYGYTF.

The V call is TRBV5-1, the J call TRBJ2-5; D is ambiguous. Looked up from germline, CDR1 is SGHRS and CDR2 is YFSETQ. Trimming removed 4 bases from V and 3 bases from J, with 10 bases in between. The CDR3 consists of 13 residues. The CDR3 DNA follows: TGCGCCAGCAGCCGAGGTCCCGAAGAGACCCAGTACTTC. Residues: CASSRGPEETQYF.

The chain joins TRBV5-1 to TRBJ1-5; 7 bases map to TRBD1. This CDR3 spans 13 amino acids. Looked up from germline, CDR1 is SGHRS and CDR2 is YFSETQ. J lost 5 bases, V lost 3 bases, and 2 bases had no gene match. The DNA of the CDR3 is TGCGCCAGCAGCTGGGACAGCGATCAGCCCCAGCATTTT. Its translation is CASSWDSDQPQHF. The full variable domain, completed using reference TRBV5-1 and TRBJ1-5, is KAGVTQTPRYLIKTRGQQVTLSCSPISGHRSVSWYQQTPGQGLQFLFEYFSETQRNKGNFPGRFSGRQFSNSRSEMNVSTLELGDSALYLCASSWDSDQPQHFGDGTRLSIL.